This T cell receptor (beta chain) was identified during a study of shared clonotypes between healthy human individuals. Study at large: Researchers drew samples from two women and a few men aged 18 to 49. Overall study results and limits: Few donors limited the genetic and exposure-history diversity represented.

Regarding this clone: The antigen is unknown.

Produced via immunoSEQ multiplex PCR; TCRdb's table is partial and in-frame only. The sample holds 660,000 or so clones, approximately 96% seen once. CD45RO negativity and positive selection for CCR7 defined naive CD8 cells, a population that excluded terminally differentiated effector memory CD45RA+ cells. The CDR3 extends over 17 amino acids. Between the trimmed V and J ends, which lost 0 bases and 6 bases, there was a span of 17 bases. Germline V CDR1 and CDR2: SEHNR, FQNEAQ (reference sequence). The clonotype was recovered from a woman in her 30s in good health. The source material was naive CD8+ T cells sorted from blood. The gene calls are TRBV7-9 and TRBJ2-2; D uncertain. The CDR3 sequence is CASSLAKGNDRSGELFF. Written as DNA, the CDR3 is TGTGCCAGCAGCTTAGCAAAAGGGAATGATCGGTCCGGGGAGCTGTTTTTT.